This TCR beta chain was documented in a study of liver allograft versus peripheral blood T cells (dated by TCRdb to 2018 to 2020). Study-level background: In liver transplant recipients, the study looked at T cell receptor repertoires in the peripheral blood and set them against the repertoires found within the transplanted livers.

Sequenced using an Illumina MiSeq. TCRdb trimmed the raw reads at Q25, called clones with MiXCR and kept productive beta chains. Rows matching on CDR3 protein sequence are summarized as one entry with the most common DNA and genes. This sample has approximately 12,000 distinct CDR3 sequences in its table, and 23% of those were observed once. The ten top clones hold around 1.4% of the sample. From the cysteine up to the phenylalanine, the CDR3 has a length of 13 residues. The read is trimmed to its CDR3 DNA, 39 bases read in frame from base 1. Trimming removed 0 bases from V and 5 bases from J, leaving 5 bases between the germline ends. The germline V gene provides CDR1 MNHEY and CDR2 SVGAGI. Beyond this particular receptor, the publication reports: T cell receptor repertoires inside liver allografts were reported to be different from the repertoires detected in peripheral blood.

Concerning this clonotype itself: The specificity of this receptor is unknown. No per-base quality is available; no much larger clone lies one base away.

This sequence was found in a human patient who had a liver transplant. Some T cells may derive from the graft donor when a transplant has been performed. The rearranged segments are TRBV6-5 and TRBJ1-3; the D gene remains uncertain. The CDR3 region reads CASSYSTRNTIYF. The sequenced DNA is TGTGCCAGCAGTTACTCGACGCGAAACACCATATATTTT.